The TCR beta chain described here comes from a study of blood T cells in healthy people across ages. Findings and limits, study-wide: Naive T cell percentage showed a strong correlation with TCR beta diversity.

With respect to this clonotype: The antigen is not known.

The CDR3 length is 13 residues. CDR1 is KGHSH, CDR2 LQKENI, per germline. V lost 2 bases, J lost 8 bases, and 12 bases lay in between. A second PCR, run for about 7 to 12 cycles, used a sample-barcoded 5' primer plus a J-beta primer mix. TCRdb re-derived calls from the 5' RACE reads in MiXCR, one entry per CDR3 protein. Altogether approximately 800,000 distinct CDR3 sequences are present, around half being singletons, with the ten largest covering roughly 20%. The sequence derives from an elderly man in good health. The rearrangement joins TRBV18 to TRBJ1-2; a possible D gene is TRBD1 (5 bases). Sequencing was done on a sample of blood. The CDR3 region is CASSPTRESGYTF. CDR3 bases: TGTGCCAGCTCACCAACCAGGGAGAGCGGCTACACCTTC.